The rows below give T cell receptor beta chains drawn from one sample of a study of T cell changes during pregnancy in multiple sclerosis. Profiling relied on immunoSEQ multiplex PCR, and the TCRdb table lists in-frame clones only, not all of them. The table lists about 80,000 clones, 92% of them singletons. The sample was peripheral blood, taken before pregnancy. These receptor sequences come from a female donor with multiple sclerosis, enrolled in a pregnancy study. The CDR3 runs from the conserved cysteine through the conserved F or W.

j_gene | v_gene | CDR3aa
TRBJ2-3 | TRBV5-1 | CASSLDGGRTGDTQYF
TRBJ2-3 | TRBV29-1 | CSVPGGRVTDTQYF
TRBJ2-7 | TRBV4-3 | CASSPGQLGFEQYF
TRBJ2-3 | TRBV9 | CASSVTGSDTQYF
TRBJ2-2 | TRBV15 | CATSRDLLAGANTGELFF
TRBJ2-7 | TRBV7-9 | CASTLGLYEQYF
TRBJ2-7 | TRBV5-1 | CASSLGIQGYEQYF
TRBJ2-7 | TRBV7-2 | CASSVDSSPHREQYF
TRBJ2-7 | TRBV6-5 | CASSYTGDRGSEQYF
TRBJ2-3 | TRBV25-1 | CASQTGTMAQYF
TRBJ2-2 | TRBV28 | CASRKLEIGELFF
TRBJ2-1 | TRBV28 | CASSLGYYNEQFF
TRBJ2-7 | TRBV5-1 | CASSGGQGFAEQYF
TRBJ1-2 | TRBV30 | CAWSVNGRGLYTF
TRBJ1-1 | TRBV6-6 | CASSPADRLNTEAFF
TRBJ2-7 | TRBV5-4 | CASSLQGPAGDEQYF
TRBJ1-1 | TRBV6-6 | CASRPGTGEAFF
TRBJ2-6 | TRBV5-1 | CASTRTGGMAGANVLTF
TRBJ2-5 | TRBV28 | CASSLGGLMETQYF
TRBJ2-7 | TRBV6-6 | CASSYGWQGGDREQYF
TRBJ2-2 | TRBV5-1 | CASSQGQVRGGELFF
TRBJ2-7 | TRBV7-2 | CASTVGILAGGREQYF
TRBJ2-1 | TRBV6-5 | CASSYSYGINEQFF
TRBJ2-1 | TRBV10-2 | CASSESPGVPNEQFF
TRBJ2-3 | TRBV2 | CASSLGRGADTQYF
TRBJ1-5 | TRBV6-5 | CASRNTGGYNQPQHF
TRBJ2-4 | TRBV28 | CASSPTGQGKNIQYF
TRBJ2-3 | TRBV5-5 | CASSLEGLARDTQYF
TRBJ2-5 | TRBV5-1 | CASSLKRSETQYF
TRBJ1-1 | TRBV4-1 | CASSLSQGSTEAFF
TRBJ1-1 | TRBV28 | CASSDLGQGNTEAFF
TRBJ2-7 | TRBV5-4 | CASSLPGQGSYEQYF
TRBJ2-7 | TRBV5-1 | CASNLGGSTYEQYF
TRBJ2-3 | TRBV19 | CASSLGVATDTQYF
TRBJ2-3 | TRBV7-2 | CASSWGQGPTDTQYF
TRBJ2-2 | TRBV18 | CASSGQGYTGELFF
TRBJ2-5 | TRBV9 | CASSVEMRETQYF
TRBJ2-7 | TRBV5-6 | CASSLGLETYEQYF
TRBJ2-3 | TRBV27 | CASSLGQRSTDTQYF
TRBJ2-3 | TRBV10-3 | CAIKETSVSTDTQYF
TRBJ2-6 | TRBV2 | CASSTGSGANVLTF
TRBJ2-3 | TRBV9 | CASSVGARPTDTQYF
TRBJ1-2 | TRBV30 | CAWKTEYGYTF
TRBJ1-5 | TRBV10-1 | CASSEQGDQPQHF
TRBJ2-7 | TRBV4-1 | CASSQGTGSFYEQYF
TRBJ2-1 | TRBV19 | CASSISVLAGGNEQFF
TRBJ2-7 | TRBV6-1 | CASKDSTVSYEQYF
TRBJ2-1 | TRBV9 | CASSVGQTSGKWNEQFF
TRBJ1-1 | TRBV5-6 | CASSFQGAGTEAFF
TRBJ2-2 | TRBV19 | CASSISGGTGELFF
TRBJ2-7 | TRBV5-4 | CASSLRLAGETEQYF
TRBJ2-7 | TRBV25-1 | CASSEGLAGAYEQYF
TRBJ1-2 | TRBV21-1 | CASSKDPGNYGYTF
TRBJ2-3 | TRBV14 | CASSQEGLPGDTQYF
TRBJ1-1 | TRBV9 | CASSVGTGLVAEAFF
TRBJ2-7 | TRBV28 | CASSRQPSPSGQGWHEQYF
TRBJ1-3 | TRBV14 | CASSQATTRNTIYF
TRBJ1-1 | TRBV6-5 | CASSLGQGSTEAFF
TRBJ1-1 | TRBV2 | CAGGGSEAFF
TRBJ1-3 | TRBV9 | CASSVAQGIGNTIYF